A selection of T cell receptor beta chains follows, all from one sample in a study of blood T cell repertoires in COVID-19. Sequencing was performed with immunoSEQ multiplex PCR; in TCRdb, only in-frame clones are kept and a portion is missing. The data hold a few hundred thousand clones, with 83% observed a single time. What was sequenced was peripheral blood. Receptor source: a woman in her twenties or thirties with COVID-19, enrolled during active disease. Both conserved end residues are part of each CDR3. The D gene is left open where the match is weak. Not all rows give a size; the values are once, few, many and, for expanded clones, a class.

j_call: TRBJ2-7
clone_size: -
d_call: TRBD2
v_call: TRBV6-4
cdr3_length: 19
cdr3_nt: TGTGCCAGCGGAAAGGACCACCCATATAGCGGGAGTGCTCTGGGCGAGCAGTACTTC
cdr3_aa: CASGKDHPYSGSALGEQYF

j_call: TRBJ1-6
clone_size: few
d_call: TRBD1
v_call: TRBV5-4
cdr3_length: 15
cdr3_nt: TGTGCCAGCAGCTTGATGGGACAGCTAAATTCACCCCTCCACTTT
cdr3_aa: CASSLMGQLNSPLHF

j_call: TRBJ1-2
clone_size: -
d_call: -
v_call: TRBV9
cdr3_length: 16
cdr3_nt: TGTGCCAGCAGCGCTGGGAACAGGGAATCGGTCTATGGCTACACCTTC
cdr3_aa: CASSAGNRESVYGYTF

j_call: TRBJ1-2
clone_size: -
d_call: TRBD1
v_call: TRBV12-5
cdr3_length: 17
cdr3_nt: TGTGCTAGTGGTTTGGCAACCCACAGGGGCCCTAACTATGGCTACACCTTC
cdr3_aa: CASGLATHRGPNYGYTF

j_call: TRBJ2-5
clone_size: once
d_call: TRBD2
v_call: TRBV5-4
cdr3_length: 18
cdr3_nt: TGTGCCAGCAGCCTTCCCCGTGGTGACGGCGGGAGTAGAGAGACCCAGTACTTC
cdr3_aa: CASSLPRGDGGSRETQYF

j_call: TRBJ1-2
clone_size: -
d_call: -
v_call: TRBV4-3
cdr3_length: 17
cdr3_nt: TGCGCCAGCAGCCAAGACGTAGTTTCTGGTAGTTTAGTGGGCTACACCTTC
cdr3_aa: CASSQDVVSGSLVGYTF

j_call: TRBJ2-3
clone_size: -
d_call: -
v_call: TRBV5-1
cdr3_length: 13
cdr3_nt: TGCGCCAGCAGCTTGAACCAGCGGGATACGCAGTATTTT
cdr3_aa: CASSLNQRDTQYF

j_call: TRBJ2-1
clone_size: -
d_call: TRBD2
v_call: TRBV25-1
cdr3_length: 17
cdr3_nt: TGTGCCAGCAGTGGGGTTTTTGCAGCGGGAGCATACAATGAGCAGTTCTTC
cdr3_aa: CASSGVFAAGAYNEQFF

j_call: TRBJ2-1
clone_size: -
d_call: TRBD1
v_call: TRBV6-1
cdr3_length: 15
cdr3_nt: TGTGCCAGCAGTGAGAGGACAGGGGGGTACAATGAGCAGTTCTTC
cdr3_aa: CASSERTGGYNEQFF

j_call: TRBJ2-7
clone_size: -
d_call: TRBD1
v_call: TRBV2
cdr3_length: 19
cdr3_nt: TGTGCCAGCAGTGAAGGCAGGACAGGGGGCGCGATAATGTCCTACGAGCAGTACTTC
cdr3_aa: CASSEGRTGGAIMSYEQYF

j_call: TRBJ1-3
clone_size: -
d_call: -
v_call: TRBV19
cdr3_length: 15
cdr3_nt: TGTGCCAGTAGTATAGGGAGCTTTGCCGGAAACACCATATATTTT
cdr3_aa: CASSIGSFAGNTIYF

j_call: TRBJ1-4
clone_size: -
d_call: -
v_call: TRBV24-1
cdr3_length: 15
cdr3_nt: TGTGCCACCCCCCCAGAGGGTGATACTAATGAAAAACTGTTTTTT
cdr3_aa: CATPPEGDTNEKLFF

j_call: TRBJ1-2
clone_size: once
d_call: -
v_call: TRBV21-1
cdr3_length: 13
cdr3_nt: TGTGCCAGGGGGCCAAGGCCTCGTTTTGACTACACCTTC
cdr3_aa: CARGPRPRFDYTF

j_call: TRBJ2-6
clone_size: -
d_call: TRBD2
v_call: TRBV6-2/TRBV6-3
cdr3_length: 18
cdr3_nt: TGTGCCAGCAGCCGGGGACTAGCGGGAGCTTCTGGGGCCAACGTCCTGACTTTC
cdr3_aa: CASSRGLAGASGANVLTF

j_call: TRBJ2-3
clone_size: once
d_call: TRBD1
v_call: TRBV5-1
cdr3_length: 15
cdr3_nt: TGCGCCAGCACCTTCCTAGGACAGGGGCTAGATACGCAGTATTTT
cdr3_aa: CASTFLGQGLDTQYF

j_call: TRBJ1-2
clone_size: -
d_call: -
v_call: TRBV7-2
cdr3_length: 13
cdr3_nt: TGTGCCAGCAGCTCCAGGGGCCCGGGGATTTACACCTTC
cdr3_aa: CASSSRGPGIYTF

j_call: TRBJ1-4
clone_size: -
d_call: TRBD1
v_call: TRBV28
cdr3_length: 18
cdr3_nt: TGTGCCAGCAGTTATCACAGGGGGCTGGGTATATTGAATGAAAAACTGTTTTTT
cdr3_aa: CASSYHRGLGILNEKLFF

j_call: TRBJ2-7
clone_size: -
d_call: -
v_call: TRBV4-3
cdr3_length: 14
cdr3_nt: TGCGCCAGCAGCCAAGATCAGGGGAAAGACGAGCAGTACTTC
cdr3_aa: CASSQDQGKDEQYF

j_call: TRBJ2-1
clone_size: -
d_call: TRBD2
v_call: TRBV9
cdr3_length: 16
cdr3_nt: TGTGCCAGCAGCGTAGTGACTAGCGGGGACAACAATGAGCAGTTCTTC
cdr3_aa: CASSVVTSGDNNEQFF

j_call: TRBJ2-1
clone_size: -
d_call: TRBD2
v_call: TRBV3-1/TRBV3-2
cdr3_length: 20
cdr3_nt: TGTGCCAGCAGCCAAGTTATACTAGCGGGATCGTCCTATCCTAACAATGAGCAGTTCTTC
cdr3_aa: CASSQVILAGSSYPNNEQFF

j_call: TRBJ1-1
clone_size: -
d_call: -
v_call: TRBV5-4
cdr3_length: 14
cdr3_nt: TGTGCCAGCAGCTTTGGGGGGAGGAACACTGAAGCTTTCTTT
cdr3_aa: CASSFGGRNTEAFF

j_call: TRBJ2-5
clone_size: -
d_call: TRBD1
v_call: TRBV7-2
cdr3_length: 16
cdr3_nt: TGTGCCAGCAGCTTAGGGCTTACAGGGGGACAAGAGACCCAGTACTTC
cdr3_aa: CASSLGLTGGQETQYF

j_call: TRBJ1-1
clone_size: -
d_call: -
v_call: TRBV19
cdr3_length: 13
cdr3_nt: TGTGCCAGTAGTAGCGATCGGGACACTGAAGCTTTCTTT
cdr3_aa: CASSSDRDTEAFF